Below, 5 T cell receptor beta chains from the same sample are listed, as sequenced in a study of control samples from healthy donors and cancer patients. Measured with immunoSEQ multiplex PCR; TCRdb has only the in-frame clones, and not every one. The profile shows fewer than 500,000 clones, around 90% of them singletons. The sample comprised PBMCs. Receptors were obtained from a man aged 35 to 55 with head and neck cancer.

The V call is TRBV28, the J call TRBJ1-2, with D possibly being TRBD1 (5 bases). V gave up 2 bases and J gave up 4 bases, with 8 bases separating them. Germline CDR1 reads MDHEN; CDR2 reads SYDVKM. The CDR3 totals 13 residues. The CDR3 region is CASSLPGPYGYTF. DNA of the CDR3: TGTGCCAGCAGTTTACCGGGACCCTATGGCTACACCTTC.

V gene TRBV9 combines with J gene TRBJ1-2; 9 bases map to TRBD1. V shed 4 bases and J 6 bases; nucleotides not matched to a gene: 4. Germline CDR1 is SGDLS and CDR2 is YYNGEE. This CDR3 comprises 13 residues. The CDR3 region has the DNA TGTGCCAGCAGCTCGGGACAGGGCGATGGCTACACCTTC. It encodes CASSSGQGDGYTF.

This clone was observed once. The V call is TRBV5-1, the J call TRBJ2-2, with D tentatively TRBD1 (5 bases). The germline gives CDR1 SGHRS, CDR2 YFSETQ. V lost 0 bases and J lost 4, with 10 bases in between. This CDR3 is 15 amino acids long. In nucleotides, the CDR3 is TGCGCCAGCAGCTTGGACCAAACAGGCACCGGGGAGCTGTTTTTT. It yields the protein CASSLDQTGTGELFF.

The J gene is TRBJ2-5, the V gene TRBV18; TRBD1 agrees at 7 bases. CDR3 size: 15 residues. Germline V gene data show CDR1 as KGHSH and CDR2 as LQKENI. J lost 3 bases, V lost 1 base, and 5 bases had no gene match. For the CDR3, the DNA is TGTGCCAGCTCACCACAGGGACAGCCGAAAGAGACCCAGTACTTC. Its translation is CASSPQGQPKETQYF. Variable domain in full (rest from reference TRBV18 and TRBJ2-5): NAGVMQNPRHLVRRRGQEARLRCSPMKGHSHVYWYRQLPEEGLKFMVYLQKENIIDESGMPKERFSAEFPKEGPSILRIQQVVRGDSAAYFCASSPQGQPKETQYFGPGTRLLVL.

The gene calls are TRBV15 and TRBJ1-2, with 7 nucleotides matching TRBD1. The V and J ends lost 1 base and 5 bases, in that order; junction bases with no gene match: 4. The CDR3 sequence is 14 residues long. Germline V gives CDR1 LNHNV, CDR2 YYDKDF (reference sequence). For the CDR3, the DNA is TGTGCCACCAGCAGAGCTCAGACAGGGTATGGCTACACCTTC. Translating it yields CATSRAQTGYGYTF. Full variable domain (rest looked up from reference TRBV15 and TRBJ1-2): DAMVIQNPRYQVTQFGKPVTLSCSQTLNHNVMYWYQQKSSQAPKLLFHYYDKDFNNEADTPDNFQSRRPNTSFCFLDIRSPGLGDTAMYLCATSRAQTGYGYTFGSGTRLTVV.